A single sample gave rise to the 19 T cell receptor beta chains below, sequenced in a study of identical twins. TCRdb redid the calling of the 5' RACE reads with MiXCR, one entry per CDR3 protein. There are around 1.7 million distinct CDR3 sequences in the sample; less than 40% occur only once, and 0.25% to 0.3% lies in the top ten. The sequencing sample was made of cord blood. The receptors here all came from a newborn girl in good health.

The rearrangement uses TRBV6-1 and TRBJ1-2; possible D gene TRBD1, 5 bases. V lost 3 bases and J 0 bases, leaving 14 bases between the germline ends. The CDR3 has 16 amino acids. Germline CDR1 and CDR2: MNHNS and SASEGT. The CDR3 loop reads CASSEKGLTSNYGYTF. The CDR3 DNA reads TGTGCCAGCAGTGAGAAGGGGCTTACATCTAACTATGGCTACACCTTC.

The DNA of the CDR3 is TGCGCCAGCAGCCGGCCTAGCGGAGGGTATGAGCAGTTCTTC. Its translation: CASSRPSGGYEQFF. The chain combines TRBV5-1 with TRBJ2-1; 7 nucleotides match TRBD2. Germline CDR1 is SGHRS and CDR2 is YFSETQ. The CDR3 sequence is 14 residues long. Germline trimming cut 4 bases from V and 8 bases from J; bases unmatched to any gene: 9.

This clonotype was detected only a few times. The genes are TRBV7-2 and TRBJ2-7; 7 bases line up with TRBD2. Looked up from germline, CDR1 is SGHTA and CDR2 is FQGNSA. The CDR3 covers 16 residues. The V segment lost 1 base and the J segment 3 bases; nucleotides outside the gene matches: 9. In nucleotides, the CDR3 is TGTGCCAGCAGCTTAGTTAATAGCGGGCCTAACTACGAGCAGTACTTC. Its translation: CASSLVNSGPNYEQYF.

This chain links TRBV9 with TRBJ2-7; the D gene is possibly TRBD2 (5 bases). The CDR3 length is 14 residues. V shed 2 bases and J shed 4 bases, with 13 bases lying between them. Germline CDR1 and CDR2: SGDLS and YYNGEE. The CDR3 here is CASSVEPTTYEQYF. Written as DNA, the CDR3 is TGTGCCAGCAGCGTCGAACCGACTACGTACGAGCAGTACTTC.

Many counts were recorded for this clonotype. The gene calls are TRBV6-6 and TRBJ2-4, with 10 bases that match TRBD2. This CDR3 contains 19 residues. Looked up from germline, CDR1 is MNHNY and CDR2 is SVGAGI (reference sequence). J gave up 1 base and V 0 bases, and 9 bases lay outside the gene matches. The CDR3 region is CASSYSKASGSWAKNIQYF. DNA for the CDR3: TGTGCCAGCAGTTACTCGAAGGCTAGCGGGAGTTGGGCCAAAAACATTCAGTACTTC.

V usage is TRBV5-1 and J usage is TRBJ2-1; 8 bases map to TRBD2. CDR3 length: 15 residues. The V segment lost 4 bases and the J segment 8 bases; nucleotides outside the gene matches: 11. CDR1 is SGHRS, CDR2 YFSETQ, per germline. The CDR3 here is CASSPPAGVWDEQFF. The CDR3 DNA is TGCGCCAGCAGCCCCCCAGCGGGAGTTTGGGATGAGCAGTTCTTC. Using reference TRBV5-1 and TRBJ2-1 for the parts outside the CDR3, the full variable domain is KAGVTQTPRYLIKTRGQQVTLSCSPISGHRSVSWYQQTPGQGLQFLFEYFSETQRNKGNFPGRFSGRQFSNSRSEMNVSTLELGDSALYLCASSPPAGVWDEQFFGPGTRLTVL.

This clonotype was detected a few times. The CDR3 nucleotides read TGTGCCAGCAGTTTAATAACAGGGGGCGTCTATGGCTACACCTTC. It codes for CASSLITGGVYGYTF. The chain recombines TRBV12-3 or TRBV12-4 with TRBJ1-2; TRBD1 agrees at 9 bases. The CDR3 contains 15 residues. The V segment lost 2 bases and the J segment 4 bases; nucleotides outside the gene matches: 5.

This CDR3 reads CASSFFSGLTINEQFF. The CDR3 coding sequence is TGTGCCAGCAGCTTTTTCAGTGGGTTGACGATCAATGAGCAGTTCTTC. The chain is built from TRBV5-6 and TRBJ2-1, with D uncertain. The CDR3 loop spans 16 amino acids. Germline V CDR1 and CDR2: SGHDT, YYEEEE. Trimming removed 2 bases at V and 6 bases at J, with 18 bases between.

For this clonotype: A junction boundary mismatches the germline segment, possibly from a read error. The V and J genes are TRBV2 and TRBJ2-4; 9 bases align to TRBD2. The CDR3 has 15 amino acids. Germline assignment: CDR1 SNHLY and CDR2 FYNNEI. The CDR3 DNA reads TGCGCCAGCAGCCGACTAGCGGTAGCCAAAAACATTCAGTACTTC. Translating gives CASSRLAVAKNIQYF.

This clonotype was observed a few times. The V and J genes are TRBV29-1 and TRBJ1-1; D is uncertain. Between the trimmed V and J ends, which lost 3 bases and 6 bases, there was a span of 14 bases. Germline loops: CDR1 SQVTM, CDR2 ANQGSEA. The CDR3 sequence is 13 residues long. As DNA, the CDR3 is TGCAGCGTTGACAGGAGATTAGATCCTGAAGCTTTCTTT. Its translation: CSVDRRLDPEAFF.

Remarks on this clonotype: Sequence at one end of the junction differs from germline and may be a read error. The gene calls are TRBV7-9 and TRBJ2-1; maybe TRBD2 (6 bases). There are 16 residues in the CDR3. CDR1 is SEHNR, CDR2 FQNEAQ, per germline (reference sequence). The CDR3: CSSSSRDSSSYNEQFF. The CDR3 coding sequence is TGTTCCAGCAGCTCACGGGACTCGAGCTCCTACAATGAGCAGTTCTTC. Looking up the rest from reference TRBV7-9 and TRBJ2-1 gives the full variable domain: DTGVSQNPRHKITKRGQNVTFRCDPISEHNRLYWYRQTLGQGPEFLTYFQNEAQLEKSRLLSDRFSAERPKGSFSTLEIQRTEQGDSAMYLCSSSSRDSSSYNEQFFGPGTRLTVL.

This chain links TRBV7-2 with TRBJ1-1; a possible D gene is TRBD1 (5 bases). This CDR3 comprises 14 residues. With 2 bases removed from V and 4 bases from J, the gap between germline ends came to 11 bases. Germline V gene data show CDR1 as SGHTA and CDR2 as FQGNSA. DNA of the CDR3: TGTGCCAGCAGCTTAACGCCCAGGGTCACTGAAGCTTTCTTT. It codes for CASSLTPRVTEAFF.

In regard to this clonotype: At one end the junction does not follow the germline gene, possibly because of a read error. V usage is TRBV4-2 and J usage is TRBJ2-7, with no clear D. Germline V gene lookup returns CDR1 LGHNA and CDR2 YNFKEQ. The CDR3 is 14 residues long. CDR3 loop: CAGSQVGTFYEQYF. DNA for the CDR3: TGTGCCGGCAGCCAAGTAGGCACTTTCTACGAGCAGTACTTC.

This sequence joins TRBV6-2 or TRBV6-3 and TRBJ1-2, with 9 nucleotides matching TRBD1. The ends lost 6 bases at V and 4 bases at J; junction bases unmatched: 6. The germline V gene has CDR1 MNHEY and CDR2 SVGEGT. The CDR3 runs to 14 residues. CDR3 bases: TGTGCCAGCAGCACCGTGACAGGGGGCTATGGCTACACCTTC. As protein: CASSTVTGGYGYTF.

This clonotype was seen a handful of times. Germline is not matched at one junction end, which may reflect a read error. J is TRBJ1-6 and V is TRBV6-5; 9 bases map to TRBD1. In germline, CDR1 is MNHEY, CDR2 SVGAGI. The CDR3 has 15 residues. The CDR3 is CASSRTGVSFSPLHF. The CDR3 DNA reads as TGTGCCAGCAGTCGGACAGGGGTCTCCTTTTCACCCCTCCATTTT.

The rearrangement uses TRBV19 and TRBJ2-1; D gene unclear. CDR1 LNHDA and CDR2 SQIVND come from the germline V gene (reference sequence). The V end was cut by 1 base, the J end by 8 bases, with 9 bases between. The length of the CDR3 is 13 residues. The DNA of the CDR3 is TGTGCCAGTAGTATAGGACGCGGCGATGAGCAGTTCTTC. Translating it yields CASSIGRGDEQFF.

This rearrangement joins TRBV19 to TRBJ2-1; perhaps TRBD2 as D (6 bases). Trimming pared 3 bases from V and 2 bases from J, leaving 14 bases between. Germline CDR1 is LNHDA and CDR2 is SQIVND (reference sequence). The CDR3 consists of 16 residues. CDR3 nucleotide sequence: TGTGCCAGTAGTATTCAGACTAGAGGGACCTACAATGAGCAGTTCTTC. It is translated as CASSIQTRGTYNEQFF.

The DNA for the CDR3 is TGTGCCACCAGCCCCCACCCCTTCAACAATCAGCCCCAGCATTTT. Its protein is CATSPHPFNNQPQHF. The chain links TRBV15 to TRBJ1-5, with D uncertain. CDR3 length equals 15 residues. The V gene's germline CDR1 is LNHNV and CDR2 YYDKDF (reference sequence). The germline V and J ends were trimmed by 5 bases and 3 bases, with 14 bases remaining between them.

In its sample, this clonotype was seen a few times. The rearrangement joins TRBV6-6 to TRBJ1-2; a weak D match, TRBD1 (5 bases). Trimming stripped 0 bases from V and 4 bases from J, with 18 bases between. Germline CDR1 reads MNHNY; CDR2 reads SVGAGI (reference sequence). This CDR3 has 17 amino acids. The CDR3 is CASSYSAGRKASYGYTF. As DNA, the CDR3 is TGTGCCAGCAGTTACTCGGCGGGACGTAAGGCAAGCTATGGCTACACCTTC.